This T cell receptor (beta chain) was identified in a study of T cell responses to AZD1222 COVID-19 vaccine (dated by TCRdb to the early 2020s). For the study in its entirety: A total of 230 to 250 trial participants underwent TCR sequencing, of whom approximately 200 had received two doses of AZD1222 and around 26 had received two doses of the MenACWY control vaccine. Trial participants were enrolled by age into subgroups of 18-55, 56-69 and 70-plus years, and approximately 150, 30 and 60 TCR-sequenced participants, respectively, were included in these subgroups. Study-level results and caveats: Most participants were white British and females outnumbered males, and the authors suggested that clonal diversity may have been underestimated. CD4 TCRs associated with the vaccine covered the entire spike protein, and the dominant responses were in regions 160-218 and 743-854. In the small 56-69-year group, the increase in depth fell short of significance, most likely because of low power. Reportedly, close to half of the unique spike-specific TCRs recognized epitopes lying outside the regions that are mutated in the B.1.351 and B.1.1.7 variants. Because no day 14 peak-response samples were available, repertoires were characterized only after the peak T cell response. Conclusions about previously exposed vaccinees are limited because only a handful of AZD1222 recipients were SARS-CoV-2 seropositive at baseline. A significant rise in spike-specific TCR breadth and depth was observed after two AZD1222 doses relative to day 0 and relative to MenACWY recipients.

Reading the germline V gene (reference sequence) gives CDR1 SEHNR and CDR2 FQNEAQ. The CDR3 runs 18 amino acids, cysteine and phenylalanine included. The entry retains the CDR3 DNA only, 54 bases that are in frame from base 1. Here V drops 4 bases and J drops 2 bases, and the junction holds 12 bases not matched to any gene. The CDR3 regions of human TCRbeta chains were analyzed by immunosequencing. The original pipeline was this. TCRs in the repertoires were matched against a reference library of SARS-CoV-2-specific TCRs that had been generated with the MIRA antigen-specificity platform. Breadth was defined as the fraction of unique TCRs that were SARS-CoV-2-associated, and depth was defined as the fraction of total T cells that were SARS-CoV-2-associated. Using the MIRA data, each spike-specific TCR was mapped to the spike region that the TCR reacts to and placed in a CD4 or CD8 class. Log10-transformed breadth and depth values were compared by one-way ANOVA with Sidak's multiple comparisons tests. TCRdb re-hosts the immuneACCESS table, in-frame sequences only. Its copies lack some clones; in the studies checked, an unresolved V gene accounts for under half of them, and the cause for the rest is not known. D and trimming were read from the DNA, whereas the V and J calls and clone size are those reported in that table. Here the sample has 120,000 to 150,000 clones; about nine tenths occur a single time. The ten largest clones add up to under 2% of the sample.

According to the study, the label for this sample's time point signals: about 28 days (+/-7) after the second vaccine dose. AZD1222 recipients whose second dose came at about 4 weeks and those whose second dose came at about 12 weeks were combined into one group, since spike-specific TCR depth and breadth did not differ between the two schedules. Samples from vaccinated people were obtained from the UK trials COV001 and COV002, which included a single-blind randomized controlled phase 2/3 trial of AZD1222 (ChAdOx1 nCoV-19) in healthy adults. For TCRbeta chain sequencing, PBMC samples from trial participants were taken at day 0 and at day 28 after the second dose. Note on this clone: Its antigen is unknown. The input lacks base qualities; no much larger clone sits a single base away.

The receptor was isolated from an adult who received the AZD1222 COVID-19 vaccine. Sequenced here: peripheral blood, sampled 28 days after the second AZD1222 dose. The chain employs TRBV7-9 and TRBJ2-7, and 12 junctional nucleotides match TRBD1. Here is the DNA: TGTGCCAGCAGCTCTCGCTCAAGGGACAGGGGGCGTACCTACGAGCAGTACTTC. Its product reads: CASSSRSRDRGRTYEQYF.